Below are 24 T cell receptor beta chains sequenced from a single sample in a study of post-analysis software for immune sequencing data. These receptors are not linked to any known antigen. Study outcomes and limitations: Patients carried a handful of TRBV segments more frequently than controls did, and TRBV5-6, TRBV5-1 and TRBV20-1 were among them.

Unique-molecular-identifier-tagged TCR beta cDNA libraries were used. One entry per CDR3 protein, called by TCRdb with MiXCR from the PCR reads. The sample comprises about 430,000 distinct CDR3 sequences, approximately 37% of which are singletons, and about 8% rests with the top ten. Input material: blood. The receptors derive from a girl aged 2-9 years with multiple sclerosis.

This rearrangement joins TRBV29-1 to TRBJ2-5; weak D call: TRBD1 (5 bases). V lost 1 base, J lost 5 bases, and 20 bases lay in between. Germline V gene lookup returns CDR1 SQVTM and CDR2 ANQGSEA. The CDR3 sequence is 16 residues long. CDR3 residues: CSVEVPTGSFKETQYF. CDR3 coding DNA: TGCAGCGTTGAAGTCCCTACAGGTTCATTCAAGGAGACCCAGTACTTC.

The genes are TRBV6-1 and TRBJ1-5; D possibly corresponds to TRBD1 (6 bases). V lost 4 bases, J lost 0 bases, and 7 bases lay in between. The CDR3 sequence is 14 residues long. Germline CDR1 and CDR2: MNHNS and SASEGT. The chain's CDR3 is CASSGQVSNQPQHF. DNA for the CDR3: TGTGCCAGCAGTGGACAGGTTAGCAATCAGCCCCAGCATTTT.

V usage is TRBV9 and J usage is TRBJ2-1, with 7 positions matching TRBD2. Trimming removed 0 bases from V and 6 bases from J; junction bases left unmatched: 12. Germline V gene sequence: CDR1 SGDLS, CDR2 YYNGEE. This CDR3 has 17 amino acids. The CDR3: CASSVDSSAGVSNEQFF. For the CDR3, the DNA is TGTGCCAGCAGCGTAGATTCATCGGCGGGAGTTTCCAATGAGCAGTTCTTC.

Regarding this clonotype: The germline gene is not matched at one end of the junction; a read error may be the cause. V is TRBV7-3 and J is TRBJ2-3; 15 nucleotides align to TRBD2. This CDR3 contains 22 residues. CDR1 and CDR2 (germline): SGHTA, FQGTGA. Here the CDR3 reads CTSSLTAEGFGLAGGPEDTQYF. CDR3 DNA: TGTACCAGCAGCTTAACGGCTGAGGGTTTCGGACTAGCGGGGGGGCCAGAAGATACGCAGTATTTT.

The genes are TRBV5-1 and TRBJ2-3; the D call may be TRBD1 or TRBD2 (5 bases each). Trimming took off 1 base at V and 6 bases at J, with 12 bases between the two ends. This CDR3 has 14 amino acids. CDR1 is SGHRS and CDR2 is YFSETQ in the germline V gene. The CDR3, as DNA: TGCGCCAGCAGCTTGCAAGGGGACCACGATACGCAGTATTTT. Protein: CASSLQGDHDTQYF. The full variable domain, with the rest looked up from reference TRBV5-1 and TRBJ2-3, is KAGVTQTPRYLIKTRGQQVTLSCSPISGHRSVSWYQQTPGQGLQFLFEYFSETQRNKGNFPGRFSGRQFSNSRSEMNVSTLELGDSALYLCASSLQGDHDTQYFGPGTRLTVL.

Worth noting for this clonotype: A much larger clonotype is one base distant, so this may be a read error. The rearrangement joins TRBV2 to TRBJ2-1, with D possibly matching TRBD1 (6 bases). Trimming pared 6 bases from V and 0 bases from J, leaving 12 bases between. Germline CDR1 and CDR2: SNHLY and FYNNEI. This CDR3 has 15 amino acids. The CDR3 is CASRLDRSSYNEQFF. The CDR3 bases are TGTGCCAGCAGGTTAGACAGGAGCTCCTACAATGAGCAGTTCTTC.

Regarding this clonotype: One end of the junction varies from germline; a read error may be responsible. The chain combines TRBV7-9 with TRBJ1-4; 10 bases fit TRBD1. Germline CDR1 SEHNR, CDR2 FQNEAQ (reference sequence). The CDR3 is 16 residues long. The CDR3 region has the DNA TGTTCCAGCATCAAATCCCGGGACAGGGGTAATGAAAAACTGTTTTTT. Translation gives CSSIKSRDRGNEKLFF.

The gene calls are TRBV18 and TRBJ1-3; D not certain. CDR3 length: 17 residues. Germline V lookup: CDR1 KGHSH, CDR2 LQKENI. Trimming removed 5 bases from V and 0 bases from J, with 17 bases in between. In DNA form, the CDR3 reads TGTGCCAGCTCATCGCAGCCCATGATGAGCTCTGGAAACACCATATATTTT. Encoded protein: CASSSQPMMSSGNTIYF.

DNA of the CDR3: TGCGCCAGCAGTATCATCAGCCATGAGCAGTTCTTC. Its translation is CASSIISHEQFF. The gene calls are TRBV5-1 and TRBJ2-1; D is ambiguous. Looked up from germline, CDR1 is SGHRS and CDR2 is YFSETQ. This CDR3 is built from 12 residues. V lost 5 bases to trimming and J lost 8 bases, with 11 bases between them. Complete variable domain (other parts from reference TRBV5-1 and TRBJ2-1): KAGVTQTPRYLIKTRGQQVTLSCSPISGHRSVSWYQQTPGQGLQFLFEYFSETQRNKGNFPGRFSGRQFSNSRSEMNVSTLELGDSALYLCASSIISHEQFFGPGTRLTVL.

A few counts support this clonotype. V is TRBV6-1 and J is TRBJ2-5; possibly TRBD1 for D (5 bases). This CDR3 spans 17 amino acids. Per the germline V gene, CDR1 is MNHNS and CDR2 is SASEGT. Trimming removed 2 bases from V and 5 bases from J, with 21 bases in between. The CDR3 reads CASSESPVRVSSETQYF. The CDR3 region has the DNA TGTGCCAGCAGTGAAAGCCCTGTCAGGGTGTCTTCGGAGACCCAGTACTTC.

The chain recombines TRBV5-6 with TRBJ2-1, with D uncertain. The germline V gene has CDR1 SGHDT and CDR2 YYEEEE. V lost 0 bases to trimming and J lost 0 bases, with 7 bases between them. The CDR3 length is 15 residues. DNA for the CDR3: TGTGCCAGCAGCTTGGAGTACAGCTCCTACAATGAGCAGTTCTTC. It specifies CASSLEYSSYNEQFF.

This clonotype was recorded a few times. The CDR3 here is CAISDPRHDTTESGYGYTF. The CDR3 bases are TGTGCCATCAGTGACCCGAGACACGACACGACCGAAAGTGGCTATGGCTACACCTTC. This sequence joins TRBV10-3 and TRBJ1-2, with D uncertain. This CDR3 has 19 amino acids. CDR1 and CDR2 (germline): ENHRY, SYGVKD. The ends were cut back, 3 bases at V and 4 bases at J, with 27 bases in the middle.

The genes are TRBV7-2 and TRBJ1-5, with 7 bases that match TRBD1. V trimming: 1 base; J trimming: 4 bases; junction bases outside the gene matches: 7. Germline V gene sequence: CDR1 SGHTA, CDR2 FQGNSA. The CDR3 contains 16 residues. This CDR3 is CASSLGGTEGNQPQHF. The DNA for the CDR3 is TGTGCCAGCAGCTTAGGGGGGACAGAGGGTAATCAGCCCCAGCATTTT.

This clonotype has only one observation. The chain links TRBV20-1 to TRBJ1-2; 8 bases line up with TRBD1. Germline CDR1 is DFQATT and CDR2 is SNEGSKA (reference sequence). This CDR3 has 13 residues. Trimming removed 5 bases from V and 4 bases from J; junction bases left unmatched: 6. CDR3 loop: CSASRTGSYGYTF. The CDR3 DNA reads as TGCAGTGCTTCTAGGACAGGGAGCTATGGCTACACCTTC.

This chain uses TRBV29-1 with TRBJ2-3, with D hard to call. The CDR3 totals 13 residues. V lost 4 bases and J 2 bases, leaving 10 bases between the germline ends. Germline V gives CDR1 SQVTM, CDR2 ANQGSEA. CDR3 bases: TGCAGCGTTGCCCGGCAGCTCACAGATACGCAGTATTTT. Translated, it gives CSVARQLTDTQYF.

This chain connects TRBV29-1 to TRBJ2-7; D is uncertain. CDR1 and CDR2 (germline): SQVTM, ANQGSEA. The ends were cut back, 0 bases at V and 1 base at J, with 7 bases in the middle. CDR3 size: 13 residues. CDR3 in amino acids: CSVEDGFSYEQYF. The CDR3 DNA reads as TGCAGCGTTGAAGATGGGTTTTCCTACGAGCAGTACTTC.

The chain has TRBV7-3 and TRBJ1-2; 9 bases map to TRBD1. The length of the CDR3 is 14 residues. With 0 bases clipped from V and 8 bases from J, the junction kept 4 bases outside the gene matches. Germline V gene data show CDR1 as SGHTA and CDR2 as FQGTGA. In DNA, the CDR3 is TGTGCCAGCAGCTTAACGCGGGACAGGGACGGCTACACCTTC. This encodes CASSLTRDRDGYTF.

V is TRBV11-1 and J is TRBJ2-7; 7 bases map to TRBD1. The CDR3 is 16 residues long. CDR1 and CDR2 (germline): SGHAT, FQDESV (reference sequence). Trimming took 5 bases from V and 2 from J; bases not matched to a gene: 12. The CDR3 sequence: CASSAPQRGPPYEQYF. CDR3 DNA sequence: TGTGCCAGCAGCGCACCACAGAGGGGGCCTCCCTACGAGCAGTACTTC.

This clonotype was picked up a small number of times. The V and J genes are TRBV6-5 and TRBJ1-1; D is undetermined. Germline-derived CDR1 and CDR2 are MNHEY and SVGAGI. V lost 2 bases to trimming and J lost 5 bases, with 15 bases between them. This CDR3 region has 15 residues. The CDR3 protein is CASSYPQRPWTEAFF. CDR3 sequence (DNA): TGTGCCAGCAGTTACCCACAGCGTCCTTGGACTGAAGCTTTCTTT.

The chain recombines TRBV4-2 with TRBJ2-5; D is possibly TRBD1 or TRBD2 (6 bases each). V dropped 0 bases and J dropped 3 bases, with 11 bases sitting between them. This CDR3 has 15 residues. Germline loops: CDR1 LGHNA, CDR2 YNFKEQ. CDR3 sequence: CASSQDRGVKETQYF. DNA of the CDR3: TGTGCCAGCAGCCAAGATAGGGGGGTTAAAGAGACCCAGTACTTC.

This clonotype turned up a few times. The CDR3 sequence is CAISESRTGARGSPLHF. The CDR3 DNA reads TGTGCCATCAGTGAGTCGAGGACAGGGGCGCGGGGTTCACCCCTCCACTTT. The rearrangement links TRBV10-3 to TRBJ1-6; 9 bases line up with TRBD1. The trim removed 0 bases at V and 9 bases at J, leaving 9 bases unmatched. CDR1 and CDR2 from the germline V gene are ENHRY and SYGVKD. CDR3 length: 17 residues.

The chain couples TRBV10-3 to TRBJ2-7, with a possible D match to TRBD1 (6 bases). Germline CDR1 and CDR2: ENHRY and SYGVKD. The CDR3 runs 13 residues. V dropped 3 bases and J dropped 3 bases, with 9 bases sitting between them. The CDR3 region is CAISDYRDYEQYF. The DNA for the CDR3 is TGTGCCATCAGTGATTACAGGGACTACGAGCAGTACTTC.

CDR3 amino acids: CASSEPFKGYYGYTF. In nucleotides, the CDR3 is TGTGCCAGCAGTGAGCCGTTCAAGGGATACTATGGCTACACCTTC. The chain links TRBV6-1 to TRBJ1-2; D is unresolved. V was shortened by 3 bases and J by 3 bases, with 14 bases between the two germline ends. The CDR3 runs to 15 residues. Germline V gene data show CDR1 as MNHNS and CDR2 as SASEGT.

The V call is TRBV3-1, the J call TRBJ2-7, with TRBD1 matching 8 bases. Trimming took 2 bases from V and 2 from J; bases not matched to a gene: 8. The CDR3 spans 16 residues. CDR1 and CDR2 from the germline V gene are LGHDT and YNNKEL (reference sequence). DNA of the CDR3: TGTGCCAGCAGCCAAAAGGGTACCAGGGGGCCCTACGAGCAGTACTTC. Its translation is CASSQKGTRGPYEQYF.